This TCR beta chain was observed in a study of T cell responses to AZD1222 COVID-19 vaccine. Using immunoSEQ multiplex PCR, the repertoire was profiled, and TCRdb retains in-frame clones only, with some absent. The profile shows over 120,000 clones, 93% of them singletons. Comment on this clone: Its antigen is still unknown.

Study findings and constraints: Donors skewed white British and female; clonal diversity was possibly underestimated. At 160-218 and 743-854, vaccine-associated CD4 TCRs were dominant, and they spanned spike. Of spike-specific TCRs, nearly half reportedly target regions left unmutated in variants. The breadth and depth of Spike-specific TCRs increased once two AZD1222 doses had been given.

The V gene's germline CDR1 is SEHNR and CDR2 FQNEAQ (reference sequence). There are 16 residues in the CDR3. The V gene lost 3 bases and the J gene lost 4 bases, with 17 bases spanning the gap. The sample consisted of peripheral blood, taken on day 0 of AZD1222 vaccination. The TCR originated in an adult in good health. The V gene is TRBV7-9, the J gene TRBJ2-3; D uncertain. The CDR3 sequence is CASSFDEGSSADTQYF. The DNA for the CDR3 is TGTGCCAGCAGCTTTGATGAAGGTAGCAGCGCAGATACGCAGTATTTT.